Following are 24 T cell receptor beta chains from one sample sequenced in a study of control samples from healthy donors and cancer patients. Sequencing used immunoSEQ multiplex PCR; TCRdb keeps in-frame clones, though not all of them. The sample has thousands of clones, roughly nine tenths seen once; the top ten hold just under 20%. Sequenced material: PBMCs. These receptors came from a man aged 60 to 69 with colorectal cancer.

This chain uses TRBV2 with TRBJ2-3, with 8 bases identical to TRBD1. This CDR3 is 13 amino acids long. V dropped 6 bases and J dropped 4; count of bases not matched to a gene: 3. CDR1 is SNHLY and CDR2 is FYNNEI in the germline V gene. CDR3 in DNA: TGTGCCAGCAGCCAACAGGGGGCAGATACGCAGTATTTT. This gives the protein CASSQQGADTQYF.

This clone was observed a single time. The genes are TRBV30 and TRBJ1-1; D is undetermined. The CDR3 spans 12 residues. Trimming removed 5 bases from V and 0 bases from J, with 7 bases in between. From germline, CDR1 is GTSNPN and CDR2 SVGIG (reference sequence). The CDR3 loop is CAWFRMNTEAFF. CDR3 sequence (DNA): TGTGCCTGGTTTCGTATGAACACTGAAGCTTTCTTT. Complete variable domain (other parts from reference TRBV30 and TRBJ1-1): SQTIHQWPATLVQPVGSPLSLECTVEGTSNPNLYWYRQAAGRGLQLLFYSVGIGQISSEVPQNLSASRPQDRQFILSSKKLLLSDSGFYLCAWFRMNTEAFFGQGTRLTVV.

This clone has a handful of counts. J is TRBJ1-2 and V is TRBV28; unclear D gene. The CDR3 runs 13 residues. V was pared by 6 bases and J by 4 bases, with 12 bases between. Germline V gives CDR1 MDHEN, CDR2 SYDVKM. For the CDR3, the DNA is TGTGCCAGCAGGAAAGGGTGGGGCTATGGCTACACCTTC. Protein: CASRKGWGYGYTF.

V and J are TRBV6-4 and TRBJ1-5, with TRBD1 identical over 9 bases. CDR3 length equals 17 residues. Trimming cost V 2 bases and J 5 bases; bases outside gene matches: 10. Per the germline V gene, CDR1 is MRHNA and CDR2 is SNTAGT. The CDR3 spells CASSDLGQGNRDQPQHF. The CDR3 nucleotides are TGTGCCAGCAGTGACCTAGGACAGGGGAATAGGGATCAGCCCCAGCATTTT.

This clone is medium-sized within its sample. The chain recombines TRBV6-4 with TRBJ2-3, with 8 bases that match TRBD2. The V gene end was trimmed by 6 bases and the J gene end by 6 bases; junction bases not matched to a gene: 11. The CDR3 length is 15 residues. Germline CDR1 MRHNA, CDR2 SNTAGT. CDR3 sequence reads: CASSPATGGGDTQYF. CDR3 nucleotides: TGTGCCAGCAGCCCCGCTACGGGCGGGGGGGATACGCAGTATTTT.

The J gene is TRBJ1-2, the V gene TRBV21-1; the table's TRBD1 call for D was not verified on the DNA. TRBV21-1 constitutes a pseudogene. This CDR3 is 19 amino acids long. This chain's CDR3 is CASSFRLPGTGSILYGYTF. In DNA, the CDR3 is TGTGCCAGCAGCTTTAGACTCCCTGGGACAGGGAGTATTCTCTATGGCTACACCTTC.

CDR3 sequence (DNA): TGTGCCAGCTCACCCGCGACCCGATGGACACCGACTACTAACTATGGCTACACCTTC. It specifies CASSPATRWTPTTNYGYTF. The chain has TRBV18 and TRBJ1-2, with a possible D match to TRBD1 (5 bases). The V and J ends lost 3 bases and 0 bases respectively, with 23 bases between them. The CDR3 is 19 residues long. Germline CDR1 and CDR2: KGHSH and LQKENI.

This rearrangement joins TRBV2 to TRBJ2-7; unclear D gene. The V gene lost 3 bases and the J gene lost 1 base, with 4 bases spanning the gap. The length of the CDR3 is 12 residues. Per germline, CDR1 SNHLY and CDR2 FYNNEI. CDR3 protein: CASSEYSYEQYF. The CDR3 nucleotides read TGTGCCAGCAGTGAGTATTCCTACGAGCAGTACTTC.

This clone showed up just a few times. The chain has TRBV4-1 and TRBJ2-7, with D possibly matching TRBD1 (6 bases). Germline CDR1 reads MGHRA; CDR2 reads YSYEKL. Trimming removed 0 bases from V and 5 bases from J, with 17 bases in between. The CDR3 loop spans 16 amino acids. The CDR3 loop reads CASSQDDMVRGNEQYF. Written as DNA, the CDR3 is TGCGCCAGCAGCCAAGATGACATGGTCAGGGGTAACGAGCAGTACTTC.

The rearrangement links TRBV10-3 to TRBJ2-1, with D perhaps matching TRBD2 (5 bases). Germline V gene data show CDR1 as ENHRY and CDR2 as SYGVKD. V was clipped by 10 bases and J by 6 bases, with 19 bases between them. The CDR3 contains 14 residues. The CDR3 spells CATVGGPNVNEQFF. The CDR3 coding sequence is TGTGCCACGGTGGGCGGGCCAAACGTCAATGAGCAGTTCTTC.

V is TRBV6-5 and J is TRBJ2-3; TRBD2 matches 9 bases. Trimming at V came to 6 bases and at J to 1 base, leaving 5 bases not matched to a gene. Germline V gene sequence: CDR1 MNHEY, CDR2 SVGAGI. The CDR3 has 15 amino acids. DNA for the CDR3: TGTGCCAGCAGACCTAGACTAGCGGGCACAGATACGCAGTATTTT. This codes for CASRPRLAGTDTQYF.

This rearrangement joins TRBV2 to TRBJ2-5; D may match TRBD1 or TRBD2 (5 bases each). The ends were cut back, 5 bases at V and 4 bases at J, with 11 bases in the middle. Germline V gene lookup returns CDR1 SNHLY and CDR2 FYNNEI. The CDR3 contains 13 residues. In DNA form, the CDR3 reads TGTGCCAGCAGTTGGGACGGTCGAGAGACCCAGTACTTC. Translated: CASSWDGRETQYF.

CDR3 amino acids: CASSIGQDTEAFF. Here the CDR3 DNA reads TGCGCCAGCAGCATCGGACAGGACACTGAAGCTTTCTTT. The chain recombines TRBV5-1 with TRBJ1-1, with 7 bases identical to TRBD1. The ends lost 4 bases at V and 3 bases at J; junction bases unmatched: 3. This CDR3 spans 13 amino acids. Germline V gene lookup returns CDR1 SGHRS and CDR2 YFSETQ.

The V and J genes are TRBV13 and TRBJ1-6; 9 positions match TRBD1. This CDR3 contains 19 residues. Germline V gene sequence: CDR1 PRHDT, CDR2 FYEKMQ (reference sequence). The J segment lost 0 bases and the V segment lost 4 bases, leaving 10 bases of the junction unmatched. CDR3 DNA: TGTGCCAGCAGCTCCCTGGGACAGGGCCAAAGCTCCTATAATTCACCCCTCCACTTT. Encoded protein: CASSSLGQGQSSYNSPLHF.

This clone was detected once. This rearrangement joins TRBV30 to TRBJ2-3, with unresolved D. CDR1 and CDR2 from the germline V gene are GTSNPN and SVGIG (reference sequence). The V and J ends lost 2 bases and 1 base respectively, with 7 bases between them. The CDR3 runs 13 residues. The CDR3 spells CAWSFGGTDTQYF. In nucleotides, the CDR3 is TGTGCCTGGAGTTTCGGTGGCACAGATACGCAGTATTTT.

The chain couples TRBV24-1 to TRBJ2-2, with D perhaps matching TRBD1 or TRBD2 (5 bases each). Germline V gene sequence: CDR1 KGHDR, CDR2 SFDVKD. V lost 0 bases to trimming and J lost 9 bases, with 13 bases between them. The CDR3 is 15 residues long. The CDR3 coding sequence is TGTGCCACCAGTGATTTGAGGGGCCCGGGACGGGAGCTGTTTTTT. Translating it yields CATSDLRGPGRELFF.

The rearrangement joins TRBV7-2 to TRBJ2-1; D call uncertain. V lost 4 bases and J 12 bases, leaving 10 bases between the germline ends. The CDR3 consists of 11 residues. CDR1 is SGHTA, CDR2 FQGNSA, per germline. DNA for the CDR3: TGTGCCAGCAGCTCCTTTAAATGGCAGTTCTTC. Translation gives CASSSFKWQFF.

A remark on this clone: The junction shows a germline mismatch at one end, possibly a read error. This sequence joins TRBV29-1 and TRBJ1-2; D is uncertain. From germline, CDR1 is SQVTM and CDR2 ANQGSEA. This CDR3 is 12 amino acids long. The CDR3 protein is CSASFLNYGYTF. The CDR3 coding sequence is TGCAGCGCGAGCTTTCTCAACTATGGATACACCTTC.

The chain is built from TRBV7-2 and TRBJ1-2, with D perhaps matching TRBD1 (5 bases). Germline CDR1 reads SGHTA; CDR2 reads FQGNSA. This CDR3 spans 14 amino acids. V lost 5 bases to trimming and J lost 7 bases, with 17 bases between them. CDR3 coding DNA: TGTGCCAGCAGCCTATTGGGGGGGTTTGGTGGCTACACCTTC. Translated, it gives CASSLLGGFGGYTF.

V is TRBV10-3 and J is TRBJ2-2; TRBD2 might be the D (6 bases). Trimming removed 6 bases from V and 3 bases from J, with 14 bases in between. The germline CDR1 and CDR2 sequences are ENHRY and SYGVKD. CDR3 length: 15 amino acids. The DNA for the CDR3 is TGTGCCATCAGGGAGGGCCAACAGTACACCGGGGAGCTGTTTTTT. Protein product: CAIREGQQYTGELFF.

The chain carries TRBV14 and TRBJ2-1; 9 nucleotides match TRBD2. This CDR3 has 15 amino acids. V was pared by 4 bases and J by 8 bases, with 9 bases of the junction left unmatched. Germline CDR1 and CDR2: SGHDN and FVKESK. CDR3 residues: CASSLSSGALDEQFF. The CDR3 DNA is TGTGCCAGCAGCCTCTCTAGCGGGGCTCTCGATGAGCAGTTCTTC.

J is TRBJ1-3 and V is TRBV5-1; D is possibly TRBD1 (5 bases). The length of the CDR3 is 17 residues. The germline gives CDR1 SGHRS, CDR2 YFSETQ. V was cut by 1 base and J by 0 bases, with 14 bases left in between. The CDR3 here is CASSLTLGGVSGNTIYF. The CDR3 DNA sequence: TGCGCCAGCAGCTTGACCTTGGGGGGAGTCTCTGGAAACACCATATATTTT.

CDR3 sequence: CASSPGHLGSYEQYF. The DNA of the CDR3 is TGTGCCAGCAGCCCCGGACACTTGGGCTCCTACGAGCAGTACTTC. This chain connects TRBV5-4 to TRBJ2-7; a possible D gene is TRBD1 (5 bases). In germline, CDR1 is SGHNT, CDR2 YYREEE (reference sequence). With 4 bases removed from V and 0 bases from J, the gap between germline ends came to 14 bases. The CDR3 extends over 15 amino acids.

The rearrangement joins TRBV6-2 or TRBV6-3 to TRBJ2-1; TRBD2 might be the D (6 bases). The CDR3 is 14 residues long. The V gene's germline CDR1 is MNHEY and CDR2 SVGEGT. Trimming took off 5 bases at V and 3 bases at J, with 11 bases between the two ends. Here the CDR3 reads CASSHGGNYNEQFF. The CDR3 coding sequence is TGTGCCAGCAGTCACGGGGGAAACTACAATGAGCAGTTCTTC.